The 19 T cell receptor beta chains in this list originate from one sample, sequenced in a study of cytomegalovirus exposure and HLA in healthy donors (dated by TCRdb to 2017 to 2019). The library was generated by the immunoSEQ multiplex PCR assay. The multiplex PCR relied on a mix of 60 forward primers for TCR Vbeta segments and 13 reverse primers for TCR Jbeta segments. Not all clones reach the TCRdb copy of this immuneACCESS table, which keeps in-frame sequences only. Checked studies attribute under half of the gap to unresolved V genes and leave the rest unexplained. A total of 150,000 or so clones appear in this sample, roughly 88% of them only once. Under 8% of the sample comes from the top ten. The sequenced sample consisted of PBMCs. These receptors came from a man in his fifties in good health and CMV-seropositive.

CDR3 nucleotide sequence: TGCGCCAGCAGCTTGGCCGGGTGGAATGAGCAGTTCTTC. This sequence encodes CASSLAGWNEQFF. The rearrangement uses TRBV5-1 and TRBJ2-1; unclear D gene. V was clipped by 0 bases and J by 7 bases, with 8 bases between them. This CDR3 has 13 amino acids. Germline lookup yields CDR1 SGHRS and CDR2 YFSETQ.

The rearrangement uses TRBV25-1 and TRBJ2-1; the D is unclear. Per germline, CDR1 MGHDK and CDR2 SYGVNS. The CDR3 has 13 residues. The V gene lost 8 bases and the J gene lost 4 bases, with 12 bases spanning the gap. Here the CDR3 DNA reads TGTGCCAGCTCGCTCGGAGCATACAATGAGCAGTTCTTC. Protein: CASSLGAYNEQFF.

In its sample, this clone was seen a few times. The genes are TRBV10-3 and TRBJ1-6, with 7 positions matching TRBD1. The germline V gene encodes CDR1 ENHRY and CDR2 SYGVKD. The CDR3 contains 13 residues. V shed 6 bases, J shed 10 bases, and the junction held 6 bases outside the gene matches. CDR3 amino acids: CAISGTVNSPLHF. The CDR3 region has the DNA TGTGCCATCAGCGGGACAGTGAACTCACCCCTCCACTTT.

The chain is built from TRBV7-9 and TRBJ1-5; possibly TRBD1 for D (5 bases). Germline-derived CDR1 and CDR2 are SEHNR and FQNEAQ (reference sequence). CDR3 length: 12 residues. V lost 3 bases, J lost 7 bases, and 7 bases lay in between. CDR3 sequence: CASSFSGQPQHF. CDR3 bases: TGTGCCAGCAGCTTTTCAGGGCAGCCCCAGCATTTT.

DNA of the CDR3: TGTGCCAGCAGTTACTATGACTATTCTACCTACGAGCAGTACGTC. Amino acid sequence: CASSYYDYSTYEQYV. The chain is built from TRBV6-6 and TRBJ2-7; possible D gene TRBD2, 5 bases. Germline values: CDR1 MNHNY, CDR2 SVGAGI (reference sequence). The CDR3 is 15 residues long. With 1 base removed from V and 2 bases from J, the gap between germline ends came to 12 bases.

The J gene is TRBJ1-2, the V gene TRBV19, with 8 bases lining up with TRBD1. This CDR3 is 15 amino acids long. Germline V gives CDR1 LNHDA, CDR2 SQIVND (reference sequence). Trimming took 5 bases from V and 0 from J; bases not matched to a gene: 5. CDR3 coding DNA: TGTGCCAGTAGTTCCCCGGGACAGGCTAACTATGGCTACACCTTC. Translating it yields CASSSPGQANYGYTF.

V gene TRBV7-9 combines with J gene TRBJ1-1, with D unclear. Germline lookup yields CDR1 SEHNR and CDR2 FQNEAQ (reference sequence). The CDR3 runs to 15 residues. V lost 1 base to trimming and J lost 9 bases, with 18 bases between them. CDR3 region: CASSLGADPTVQAFF. CDR3 sequence (DNA): TGTGCCAGCAGCTTAGGGGCAGACCCGACCGTTCAAGCTTTCTTT.

As concerns this clone: Other DNA sequences in the sample encode the same CDR3. This rearrangement joins TRBV2 to TRBJ2-7; no clear D gene. Germline values: CDR1 SNHLY, CDR2 FYNNEI. This CDR3 contains 12 residues. The ends were cut back, 5 bases at V and 2 bases at J, with 7 bases in the middle. CDR3 sequence (DNA): TGTGCCAGCAGTAGGCAGGCCTACGAGCAGTACGTC. Amino acid sequence: CASSRQAYEQYV.

On this clone: Germline and junction disagree at one end, which may indicate a read error. The chain recombines TRBV4-1 with TRBJ1-2, with 12 bases aligning to TRBD1. CDR3 length equals 13 residues. Germline V gives CDR1 MGHRA, CDR2 YSYEKL. CDR3 nucleotide sequence: TGCGCCAGCAGCGACCGGGACAGGGGGCGGGCCCACTTC. Protein: CASSDRDRGRAHF.

The chain has TRBV7-6 and TRBJ2-1, with 7 bases that match TRBD2. The germline gives CDR1 SGHVS, CDR2 FNYEAQ. V shed 1 base and J 9 bases; nucleotides not matched to a gene: 6. This CDR3 is built from 14 residues. Written as DNA, the CDR3 is TGTGCCAGCAGCTTAGAATCGCGGGGGACTGAGCAGTTCTTC. This translates into CASSLESRGTEQFF. The full variable domain, its missing parts supplied by reference TRBV7-6 and TRBJ2-1, is GAGVSQSPRYKVTKRGQDVALRCDPISGHVSLYWYRQALGQGPEFLTYFNYEAQQDKSGLPNDRFSAERPEGSISTLTIQRTEQRDSAMYRCASSLESRGTEQFFGPGTRLTVL.

This clone has just one count. The rearrangement joins TRBV6-1 to TRBJ2-1, with 10 bases fitting TRBD2. Germline CDR1 is MNHNS and CDR2 is SASEGT. The J segment lost 9 bases and the V segment lost 4 bases, leaving 6 bases of the junction unmatched. The CDR3 runs 14 residues. The CDR3 loop is CASSGSGRAPEQFF. The CDR3 DNA sequence: TGTGCCAGCAGTGGAAGCGGGAGGGCCCCTGAGCAGTTCTTC.

This clone was seen only a few times. This chain connects TRBV18 to TRBJ2-7; TRBD2 agrees at 11 bases. The CDR3 sequence is 17 residues long. V gave up 3 bases and J gave up 0 bases; unmatched junction bases: 7. Germline CDR1 KGHSH, CDR2 LQKENI. CDR3 DNA sequence: TGTGCCAGCTCACCGGCTAGCGGGGGGTCGAGCTCCTACGAGCAGTACTTC. This encodes CASSPASGGSSSYEQYF.

V and J are TRBV5-1 and TRBJ2-7, with D unclear. The CDR3 is 14 amino acids. The germline V gene has CDR1 SGHRS and CDR2 YFSETQ. Trimming shortened V by 0 bases and J by 0 bases, and 7 bases separated the two germline ends. CDR3 nucleotides: TGCGCCAGCAGCTTGGTGGTAGACTCCTACGAGCAGTACTTC. This encodes CASSLVVDSYEQYF.

V and J are TRBV9 and TRBJ1-2; 10 nucleotides match TRBD1. CDR1 is SGDLS and CDR2 is YYNGEE in the germline V gene. Trimming took 3 bases from V and 5 from J; bases not matched to a gene: 7. This CDR3 has 15 amino acids. The CDR3 loop is CASSGDRGRGYGYTF. Written as DNA, the CDR3 is TGTGCCAGCAGCGGCGACAGGGGGCGAGGGTATGGCTACACCTTC.

Only a few counts were recorded for this clone. The chain couples TRBV9 to TRBJ2-1; tentatively, D is TRBD1 (6 bases). The V end was cut by 0 bases, the J end by 12 bases, with 19 bases between. Per the germline V gene, CDR1 is SGDLS and CDR2 is YYNGEE. The CDR3 is made up of 15 amino acids. The CDR3 is CASSVAQGPLVPQFF. CDR3 DNA: TGTGCCAGCAGCGTAGCGCAGGGGCCCCTAGTCCCGCAGTTCTTC. The full variable domain, in which reference TRBV9 and TRBJ2-1 provide the parts outside the CDR3, is DSGVTQTPKHLITATGQRVTLRCSPRSGDLSVYWYQQSLDQGLQFLIQYYNGEERAKGNILERFSAQQFPDLHSELNLSSLELGDSALYFCASSVAQGPLVPQFFGPGTRLTVL.

The rearrangement links TRBV7-3 to TRBJ1-5; D not resolved. The CDR3 spans 13 residues. CDR1 is SGHTA and CDR2 is FQGTGA in the germline V gene. The V end lost 0 bases, the J end lost 7 bases, and 7 bases lay between the germline ends. In DNA form, the CDR3 reads TGTGCCAGCAGCTTAACGACGGGACAGCCCCAGCATTTT. Translation: CASSLTTGQPQHF.

The rearrangement joins TRBV4-1 to TRBJ1-2; 7 bases are shared with TRBD1. J lost 7 bases, V lost 0 bases, and 5 bases had no gene match. The CDR3 spans 14 residues. Germline-derived CDR1 and CDR2 are MGHRA and YSYEKL. CDR3: CASSQDGDRTGYTF. Written as DNA, the CDR3 is TGCGCCAGCAGCCAAGACGGGGACAGAACTGGCTACACCTTC.

The V gene is TRBV6-4, the J gene TRBJ1-6; perhaps TRBD1 as D (6 bases). The CDR3 is made up of 14 amino acids. Trimming cost V 3 bases and J 10 bases, with 13 bases left between them. Germline loops: CDR1 MRHNA, CDR2 SNTAGT. CDR3 DNA sequence: TGTGCCAGCAGTGAGACAGGCGGTAACTCACCCCTCCACTTT. Protein: CASSETGGNSPLHF.

The table lists this clone with a few counts. This chain joins TRBV7-6 and TRBJ1-6, with a possible D match to TRBD1 (6 bases). Germline lookup yields CDR1 SGHVS and CDR2 FNYEAQ. Trimming cost V 2 bases and J 9 bases, with 8 bases left between them. The CDR3 is made up of 13 amino acids. This chain's CDR3 is CASSLRGSSPLHF. In nucleotides, the CDR3 is TGTGCCAGCAGCTTAAGGGGGTCTTCACCCCTCCACTTT.